This entry lists 29 T cell receptor beta chains sequenced from one sample in a study of blood T cell repertoires in COVID-19. Repertoires were generated with immunoSEQ multiplex PCR, while TCRdb's copy carries only in-frame clones and drops some. The sample lists 150,000 to 200,000 clones; 89% were seen once. Sequenced material: peripheral blood. These receptors all come from a middle-aged man with acute or convalescent COVID-19.

The chain employs TRBV2 and TRBJ2-2; 16 nucleotides agree with TRBD2. Germline V gene sequence: CDR1 SNHLY, CDR2 FYNNEI. The CDR3 runs 18 residues. V shed 4 bases, J shed 7 bases, and the junction held 9 bases outside the gene matches. The chain's CDR3 is CASSGGTSGGAGSGELFF. Written as DNA, the CDR3 is TGTGCCAGCAGTGGAGGGACTAGCGGGGGGGCCGGGAGCGGGGAGCTGTTTTTT.

This chain connects TRBV2 to TRBJ1-3, with a tentative D call TRBD1 (6 bases). The ends were cut back, 6 bases at V and 2 bases at J, with 17 bases in the middle. The CDR3 length is 16 residues. Per the germline V gene, CDR1 is SNHLY and CDR2 is FYNNEI. As DNA, the CDR3 is TGTGCCAGCAGCGCTCAGGCACGACAGGCTGGAAACACCATATATTTT. Amino acid sequence: CASSAQARQAGNTIYF.

This clone was seen a handful of times. The rearrangement joins TRBV20-1 to TRBJ1-2, with no clear D. The germline V and J ends were trimmed by 3 bases and 0 bases, with 20 bases remaining between them. The germline CDR1 and CDR2 sequences are DFQATT and SNEGSKA (reference sequence). CDR3 length: 17 amino acids. The CDR3 protein is CSASPRAPSASNYGYTF. The CDR3 coding sequence is TGCAGTGCTAGTCCGAGGGCCCCTTCGGCCTCTAACTATGGCTACACCTTC.

The chain combines TRBV12-3 or TRBV12-4 with TRBJ1-5; D may be TRBD1 (5 bases). Trimming removed 10 bases from V and 7 bases from J, with 14 bases in between. The CDR3 extends over 12 amino acids. The CDR3 bases are TGTGCCACCGCTCCAGGGTCCCAGCCCCAGCATTTT. It specifies CATAPGSQPQHF.

The chain carries TRBV2 and TRBJ1-3, with D maybe TRBD1 (6 bases). CDR1 SNHLY and CDR2 FYNNEI come from the germline V gene. This CDR3 spans 15 amino acids. Between the trimmed V and J ends, which lost 6 bases and 3 bases, there was a span of 15 bases. The DNA of the CDR3 is TGTGCCAGCAGCCCGCAGGGGATAGGTGGAAACACCATATATTTT. It translates to CASSPQGIGGNTIYF.

V gene TRBV3-1 (or the pseudogene TRBV3-2) combines with J gene TRBJ2-5; possible D gene TRBD1, 5 bases. Trimming cost V 2 bases and J 5 bases, with 9 bases left between them. This CDR3 is 13 amino acids long. The V gene's germline CDR1 is LGHDT and CDR2 YNNKEL (reference sequence). The CDR3 region has the DNA TGTGCCAGCAGCCAATACCCAGGGGAGACCCAGTACTTC. Its translation: CASSQYPGETQYF.

The chain has TRBV19 and TRBJ2-7; D perhaps matches TRBD1 (6 bases). V dropped 4 bases and J dropped 6 bases, with 19 bases sitting between them. The CDR3 has 15 amino acids. The germline V gene encodes CDR1 LNHDA and CDR2 SQIVND (reference sequence). The CDR3 loop is CASSTYLRQVLEQYF. In DNA form, the CDR3 reads TGTGCCAGTAGTACTTACCTGAGACAGGTTCTCGAGCAGTACTTC.

The chain joins TRBV5-1 to TRBJ2-1; TRBD2 matches at 11 bases. Germline CDR1 reads SGHRS; CDR2 reads YFSETQ. The length of the CDR3 is 17 residues. After removal of 4 bases from V and 1 base from J, the junction contained 7 bases not matched to a gene. The CDR3 here is CASSQLAGADSYNEQFF. Here the CDR3 DNA reads TGCGCCAGCAGCCAACTAGCGGGGGCCGATTCCTACAATGAGCAGTTCTTC.

The gene calls are TRBV2 and TRBJ2-6; 7 positions match TRBD1. The CDR3 is 15 amino acids. V shed 4 bases, J shed 0 bases, and the junction held 0 bases outside the gene matches. Germline V CDR1 and CDR2: SNHLY, FYNNEI. CDR3 loop: CASSGTGSGANVLTF. The CDR3 DNA follows: TGTGCCAGCAGTGGGACAGGCTCTGGGGCCAACGTCCTGACTTTC. The variable domain in full, with the rest retrieved from reference TRBV2 and TRBJ2-6, is EPEVTQTPSHQVTQMGQEVILRCVPISNHLYFYWYRQILGQKVEFLVSFYNNEISEKSEIFDDQFSVERPDGSNFTLKIRSTKLEDSAMYFCASSGTGSGANVLTFGAGSRLTVL.

This clone came up once. This sequence joins TRBV27 and TRBJ2-2; TRBD2 is a possible D gene (6 bases). The CDR3 loop spans 14 amino acids. Trimming shortened V by 7 bases and J by 6 bases, and 15 bases separated the two germline ends. Germline loops: CDR1 MNHEY, CDR2 SMNVEV (reference sequence). In DNA, the CDR3 is TGTGCCAGCACTCTAATCCGGGGGTCCGGGGAGCTGTTTTTT. It yields the protein CASTLIRGSGELFF.

The chain carries TRBV2 and TRBJ2-2, with TRBD2 matching over 12 bases. V shed 7 bases and J 2 bases; nucleotides not matched to a gene: 8. This CDR3 region has 17 residues. The germline V gene has CDR1 SNHLY and CDR2 FYNNEI. DNA for the CDR3: TGTGCCAGCACCGCGACTAGCGGGGGCGCCAACACCGGGGAGCTGTTTTTT. Protein product: CASTATSGGANTGELFF.

The gene calls are TRBV6-5 and TRBJ1-1; perhaps TRBD1 as D (5 bases). Germline V gene sequence: CDR1 MNHEY, CDR2 SVGAGI. The CDR3 is made up of 15 amino acids. V was shortened by 5 bases and J by 6 bases, with 19 bases between the two germline ends. The CDR3 is CASSRLGGSRAEAFF. The DNA of the CDR3 is TGTGCCAGCAGTCGCCTTGGGGGGAGTCGGGCTGAAGCTTTCTTT.

This chain joins TRBV7-2 and TRBJ2-5, with D possibly matching TRBD2 (6 bases). V was clipped by 3 bases and J by 2 bases, with 13 bases between them. CDR1 is SGHTA, CDR2 FQGNSA, per germline. This CDR3 is built from 15 residues. The CDR3 DNA sequence: TGTGCCAGCAGCTTTGTGGCGGGGACTCAAGAGACCCAGTACTTC. Encoded protein: CASSFVAGTQETQYF.

The genes are TRBV10-3 and TRBJ1-2; 8 nucleotides match TRBD1. CDR1 and CDR2 (germline): ENHRY, SYGVKD. The CDR3 has 14 residues. V lost 6 bases to trimming and J lost 3 bases; unmatched junction nucleotides: 6. CDR3 nucleotides: TGTGCCATCAGCCCCGGACAGGGAGACTATGGCTACACCTTC. Protein product: CAISPGQGDYGYTF.

The gene calls are TRBV27 and TRBJ1-5; D gene ambiguous. Trimming left V 5 bases short and J 3 bases short, with 8 bases between. Germline CDR1 is MNHEY and CDR2 is SMNVEV (reference sequence). The CDR3 consists of 13 residues. The CDR3 region has the DNA TGTGCCAGCAGTCGGCGGATCAATCAGCCCCAGCATTTT. Translating gives CASSRRINQPQHF.

V gene TRBV20-1 combines with J gene TRBJ1-5; a possible D gene is TRBD1 (5 bases). This CDR3 contains 14 residues. V was pared by 3 bases and J by 3 bases, with 12 bases between. In germline, CDR1 is DFQATT, CDR2 SNEGSKA (reference sequence). In DNA, the CDR3 is TGCAGTGCTAGTGTGGGGCAGAACAATCAGCCCCAGCATTTT. Translated, it gives CSASVGQNNQPQHF.

The rearrangement links TRBV18 to TRBJ2-3, with TRBD1 as a possible D gene (5 bases). V lost 2 bases and J 0 bases, leaving 15 bases between the germline ends. This CDR3 is 17 amino acids long. The germline gives CDR1 KGHSH, CDR2 LQKENI. CDR3 sequence: CASSPSAWTPSTDTQYF. CDR3 sequence (DNA): TGTGCCAGCTCACCAAGCGCATGGACACCCAGCACAGATACGCAGTATTTT.

This chain uses TRBV2 with TRBJ2-7; TRBD1 is a possible D gene (5 bases). The V gene's germline CDR1 is SNHLY and CDR2 FYNNEI. The CDR3 consists of 14 residues. V dropped 4 bases and J dropped 2 bases, with 12 bases sitting between them. CDR3 sequence: CASSVSGMTYEQYF. As DNA, the CDR3 is TGTGCCAGCAGTGTTTCAGGGATGACCTACGAGCAGTACTTC.

The CDR3 sequence is CASSVGAENTEAFF. DNA for the CDR3: TGTGCCAGCAGTGTTGGGGCAGAGAACACTGAAGCTTTCTTT. The chain couples TRBV25-1 to TRBJ1-1; TRBD1 might be the D (5 bases). V lost 4 bases to trimming and J lost 1 base, with 10 bases between them. CDR3 length: 14 amino acids. From germline, CDR1 is MGHDK and CDR2 SYGVNS.

The CDR3 loop reads CASSLGTGRGTDTQYF. The CDR3 DNA sequence: TGTGCCAGCAGCTTGGGGACAGGGAGGGGCACAGATACGCAGTATTTT. The chain links TRBV11-3 to TRBJ2-3; 9 bases are a match to TRBD1. The CDR3 is made up of 16 amino acids. Germline loops: CDR1 SGHNT, CDR2 YENEEA. V gave up 3 bases and J gave up 1 base; unmatched junction bases: 5.

The chain recombines TRBV5-1 with TRBJ2-7; TRBD1 is a possible D gene (6 bases). With 3 bases removed from V and 2 bases from J, the gap between germline ends came to 9 bases. There are 13 residues in the CDR3. CDR1 and CDR2 from the germline V gene are SGHRS and YFSETQ. The CDR3 sequence: CASSSDSPYEQYF. CDR3 coding DNA: TGCGCCAGCAGCTCGGACAGCCCCTACGAGCAGTACTTC. The full variable domain, in which reference TRBV5-1 and TRBJ2-7 provide the parts outside the CDR3, is KAGVTQTPRYLIKTRGQQVTLSCSPISGHRSVSWYQQTPGQGLQFLFEYFSETQRNKGNFPGRFSGRQFSNSRSEMNVSTLELGDSALYLCASSSDSPYEQYFGPGTRLTVT.

The gene calls are TRBV11-2 and TRBJ2-4, with 9 bases that match TRBD1. The CDR3 is 16 residues long. CDR1 SGHAT and CDR2 FQNNGV come from the germline V gene. Trimming cost V 5 bases and J 4 bases; bases outside gene matches: 9. This CDR3 reads CASSPTTQGAKNIQYF. In DNA, the CDR3 is TGTGCCAGCAGCCCTACTACACAGGGGGCAAAAAACATTCAGTACTTC.

J is TRBJ2-2 and V is TRBV10-3, with 7 bases matching TRBD2. The CDR3 totals 17 residues. CDR1 and CDR2 (germline): ENHRY, SYGVKD. The V and J ends lost 5 bases and 0 bases, in that order; junction bases with no gene match: 9. The CDR3 coding sequence is TGTGCCATCAGTCCTAGGGCGGGGGTGCCGAACACCGGGGAGCTGTTTTTT. Protein product: CAISPRAGVPNTGELFF.

This sequence joins TRBV6-2 or TRBV6-3 and TRBJ1-1; D is uncertain. CDR1 MNHEY and CDR2 SVGEGT come from the germline V gene. The CDR3 has 14 amino acids. V gave up 4 bases and J gave up 5 bases, with 14 bases separating them. The CDR3 spells CASSSHFAGTEAFF. The CDR3 region has the DNA TGTGCCAGCAGTTCTCACTTTGCGGGGACTGAAGCTTTCTTT.

This rearrangement joins TRBV9 to TRBJ1-2, with 8 bases lining up with TRBD1. The germline gives CDR1 SGDLS, CDR2 YYNGEE. With V trimmed by 0 bases and J by 6 bases, 7 bases remained unmatched. The length of the CDR3 is 15 residues. CDR3 region: CASSVGSGGANGYTF. In nucleotides, the CDR3 is TGTGCCAGCAGCGTAGGTTCAGGGGGCGCGAATGGCTACACCTTC.

CDR3 in DNA: TGTGCCAGCAGCCTAGTTGGTCTCGATACGCAGTATTTT. Translated, it gives CASSLVGLDTQYF. The rearrangement uses TRBV14 and TRBJ2-3, with D hard to call. The V and J ends lost 4 bases and 6 bases respectively, with 11 bases between them. The CDR3 runs to 13 residues. In germline, CDR1 is SGHDN, CDR2 FVKESK.

The chain is built from TRBV14 and TRBJ1-4, with unresolved D. CDR1 and CDR2 (germline): SGHDN, FVKESK. V dropped 0 bases and J dropped 4 bases, with 15 bases sitting between them. The CDR3 sequence is 17 residues long. The CDR3 coding sequence is TGTGCCAGCAGCCAAGAAAGGTACCAGGCGTATAATGAAAAACTGTTTTTT. It translates to CASSQERYQAYNEKLFF.

The chain has TRBV28 and TRBJ1-6; 7 positions agree with TRBD1. The trim removed 2 bases at V and 7 bases at J, leaving 5 bases unmatched. The length of the CDR3 is 15 residues. Germline CDR1 reads MDHEN; CDR2 reads SYDVKM. The CDR3 spells CASSLVGQANSPLHF. CDR3 nucleotides: TGTGCCAGCAGTTTAGTCGGACAGGCAAATTCACCCCTCCACTTT. Full variable domain (rest looked up from reference TRBV28 and TRBJ1-6): DVKVTQSSRYLVKRTGEKVFLECVQDMDHENMFWYRQDPGLGLRLIYFSYDVKMKEKGDIPEGYSVSREKKERFSLILESASTNQTSMYLCASSLVGQANSPLHFGNGTRLTVT.

The chain employs TRBV4-3 and TRBJ2-7; 7 bases line up with TRBD1. The CDR3 is 14 amino acids. The junction had 5 bases not matched to a gene; V was cut back by 0 bases and J by 6 bases. Germline V gene sequence: CDR1 LGHNA, CDR2 YSLEER. DNA for the CDR3: TGCGCCAGCAGCCAAGAAGAGGCAGGGGGCGAGCAGTACTTC. It is translated as CASSQEEAGGEQYF.